This TCR beta chain was sequenced for a study of blood T cell repertoires in COVID-19. Study-wide context: COVID-19 samples, acute and convalescent, were from the United States, Italy and Spain.

In its sample, this clone was seen once. Germline loops: CDR1 SGHTS, CDR2 YDEGEE. Germline trimming cut 5 bases from V and 5 bases from J; bases unmatched to any gene: 7. The CDR3 is 13 amino acids. Only in-frame clones appear in the TCRdb table, and some are missing; sequencing was by immunoSEQ multiplex PCR. In the table there are a few hundred thousand clones, 75% to 90% of which are singletons. In terms of age and location, participants ranged from about 18 to 90 years and lived in about 25 US areas. The sequence came from a man in his thirties or forties who had recovered from COVID-19. Sequences were obtained from PBMCs or T cells enriched from blood (not recorded which). The rearrangement joins TRBV5-8 to TRBJ2-7; 7 bases line up with TRBD2. The CDR3 protein is CASSPGGFNEQYF. The CDR3 DNA follows: TGTGCCAGCAGTCCGGGGGGATTCAACGAGCAGTACTTC. Supplemented by reference TRBV5-8 and TRBJ2-7, the full variable domain reads EAGVTQSPTHLIKTRGQQATLRCSPISGHTSVYWYQQALGLGLQFLLWYDEGEERNRGNFPPRFSGRQFPNYSSELNVNALELEDSALYLCASSPGGFNEQYFGPGTRLTVT.